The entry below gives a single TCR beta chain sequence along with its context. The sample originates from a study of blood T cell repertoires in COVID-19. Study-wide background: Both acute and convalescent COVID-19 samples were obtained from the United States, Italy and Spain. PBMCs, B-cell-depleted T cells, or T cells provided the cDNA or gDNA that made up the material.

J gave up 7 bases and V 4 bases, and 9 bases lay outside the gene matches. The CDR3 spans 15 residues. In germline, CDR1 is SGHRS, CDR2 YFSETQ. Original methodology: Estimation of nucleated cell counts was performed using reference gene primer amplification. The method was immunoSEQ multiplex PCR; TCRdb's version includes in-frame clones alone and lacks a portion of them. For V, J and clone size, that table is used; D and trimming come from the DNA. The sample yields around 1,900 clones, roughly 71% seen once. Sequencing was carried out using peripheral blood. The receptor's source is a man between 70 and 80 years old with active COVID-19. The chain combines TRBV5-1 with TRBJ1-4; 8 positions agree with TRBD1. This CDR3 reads CASSVDRVSGEKLFF. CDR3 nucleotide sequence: TGCGCCAGCAGCGTGGACAGGGTTAGTGGTGAAAAACTGTTTTTT.